The source of this TCR beta chain is a study of tumor-infiltrating lymphocytes in oesophageal squamous cell carcinoma. TCRdb redid the calling of the PCR reads with MiXCR, one entry per CDR3 protein. This sample has tens of thousands of distinct CDR3 sequences, with more than 30% found just once. Looked up from germline, CDR1 is MDHEN and CDR2 is SYDVKM. The CDR3 runs 17 residues. The V segment lost 3 bases and the J segment 1 base; nucleotides outside the gene matches: 4. This clonotype is medium-sized within its sample. The TCR was taken from a male donor with esophageal squamous cell carcinoma. Material for sequencing was esophageal tumor tissue. The gene calls are TRBV28 and TRBJ2-4; 12 bases line up with TRBD2. CDR3 residues: CASSFPSGGAAKNIQYF. The CDR3 region has the DNA TGTGCCAGCAGTTTCCCTAGCGGGGGGGCCGCCAAAAACATTCAGTACTTC.